These 13 T cell receptor beta chains were all obtained from the same sample, sequenced in a study of blood T cell repertoires in COVID-19. Profiled with immunoSEQ multiplex PCR; TCRdb holds only in-frame clones, not every one. Seen here are approximately 85,000 clones, 75% to 90% observed once, and the top ten hold around a quarter. The sample comprised peripheral blood. The receptors come from a man aged 50 to 59 with active or convalescent COVID-19.

This CDR3 is CASSPAAGFNEKLFF. As DNA, the CDR3 is TGTGCCAGCAGTCCAGCTGCGGGGTTTAATGAAAAACTGTTTTTT. The rearrangement uses TRBV27 and TRBJ1-4; D is uncertain. This CDR3 has 15 residues. V lost 5 bases, J lost 4 bases, and 14 bases lay in between. Germline CDR1 MNHEY, CDR2 SMNVEV (reference sequence).

The V call is TRBV24-1, the J call TRBJ2-7; D perhaps matches TRBD1 (5 bases). Trimming left V 10 bases short and J 3 bases short, with 15 bases between. There are 13 residues in the CDR3. Germline values: CDR1 KGHDR, CDR2 SFDVKD. CDR3 DNA: TGTGCCACTGTGCGACAGCCTTACTACGAGCAGTACTTC. Translating gives CATVRQPYYEQYF.

The rearrangement uses TRBV9 and TRBJ1-6; 8 nucleotides line up with TRBD1. The CDR3 contains 14 residues. The germline V gene has CDR1 SGDLS and CDR2 YYNGEE. V lost 5 bases to trimming and J lost 8 bases; unmatched junction nucleotides: 6. The CDR3 here is CASSDRGDYSPLHF. CDR3 DNA: TGTGCCAGCAGTGACAGGGGAGATTATTCACCCCTCCACTTT. The variable domain in full, completed from reference TRBV9 and TRBJ1-6, reads DSGVTQTPKHLITATGQRVTLRCSPRSGDLSVYWYQQSLDQGLQFLIQYYNGEERAKGNILERFSAQQFPDLHSELNLSSLELGDSALYFCASSDRGDYSPLHFGNGTRLTVT.

This clone was observed a few times. The genes are TRBV7-9 and TRBJ2-7; TRBD1 might be the D (5 bases). Germline CDR1 SEHNR, CDR2 FQNEAQ (reference sequence). The CDR3 length is 12 residues. The ends were cut back, 5 bases at V and 6 bases at J, with 11 bases in the middle. CDR3 sequence reads: CASSVDSSEQYF. The CDR3 bases are TGTGCCAGCAGCGTCGACAGTTCCGAGCAGTACTTC. Together with reference TRBV7-9 and TRBJ2-7, the CDR3 gives the full variable domain: DTGVSQNPRHKITKRGQNVTFRCDPISEHNRLYWYRQTLGQGPEFLTYFQNEAQLEKSRLLSDRFSAERPKGSFSTLEIQRTEQGDSAMYLCASSVDSSEQYFGPGTRLTVT.

The chain links TRBV5-1 to TRBJ2-2; D perhaps matches TRBD1 (6 bases). Germline assignment: CDR1 SGHRS and CDR2 YFSETQ. The V end lost 0 bases, the J end lost 3 bases, and 9 bases lay between the germline ends. CDR3 length equals 15 residues. The CDR3 loop reads CASSLGTGYTGELFF. CDR3 coding DNA: TGCGCCAGCAGCTTGGGTACAGGGTACACCGGGGAGCTGTTTTTT.

This sequence joins TRBV2 and TRBJ2-5; D is possibly TRBD2 (5 bases). V was cut by 8 bases and J by 2 bases, with 6 bases left in between. CDR1 and CDR2 from the germline V gene are SNHLY and FYNNEI. The CDR3 loop spans 11 amino acids. CDR3 coding DNA: TGTGCCAGCGGGAGACAAGAGACCCAGTACTTC. It specifies CASGRQETQYF.

The rearrangement links TRBV30 to TRBJ1-3; D unresolved. V was trimmed by 0 bases and J by 4 bases, leaving 7 bases between them. The CDR3 is 13 residues long. Per the germline V gene, CDR1 is GTSNPN and CDR2 is SVGIG (reference sequence). CDR3 protein: CAWSVRQGNTIYF. DNA of the CDR3: TGTGCCTGGAGTGTACGCCAGGGAAACACCATATATTTT.

The V gene is TRBV7-9, the J gene TRBJ2-1; D is uncertain. The CDR3 is 15 residues long. V lost 5 bases and J 7 bases, leaving 18 bases between the germline ends. The V gene's germline CDR1 is SEHNR and CDR2 FQNEAQ (reference sequence). The CDR3 coding sequence is TGTGCCAGCAGCCCCCGGGTCCAAAGTGGGAATGAGCAGTTCTTC. It encodes CASSPRVQSGNEQFF.

The V call is TRBV7-2, the J call TRBJ1-5; TRBD1 agrees at 10 bases. The CDR3 consists of 15 residues. V was pared by 7 bases and J by 4 bases, with 7 bases of the junction left unmatched. CDR1 and CDR2 (germline): SGHTA, FQGNSA. The CDR3 reads CASKLWGQGNQPQHF. CDR3 bases: TGTGCCAGCAAACTATGGGGACAGGGGAATCAGCCCCAGCATTTT.

V usage is TRBV18 and J usage is TRBJ2-6; perhaps TRBD2 as D (6 bases). The CDR3 spans 18 residues. Germline CDR1 KGHSH, CDR2 LQKENI. V was cut by 3 bases and J by 0 bases, with 15 bases left in between. The DNA for the CDR3 is TGTGCCAGCTCACCCACGGGACTCTCAAGCTCTGGGGCCAACGTCCTGACTTTC. This gives the protein CASSPTGLSSSGANVLTF. Looking up the rest from reference TRBV18 and TRBJ2-6 gives the full variable domain: NAGVMQNPRHLVRRRGQEARLRCSPMKGHSHVYWYRQLPEEGLKFMVYLQKENIIDESGMPKERFSAEFPKEGPSILRIQQVVRGDSAAYFCASSPTGLSSSGANVLTFGAGSRLTVL.

The chain recombines TRBV9 with TRBJ2-2; tentatively, D is TRBD2 (5 bases). The germline V and J ends were trimmed by 1 base and 0 bases, with 10 bases remaining between them. This CDR3 contains 16 residues. Germline V CDR1 and CDR2: SGDLS, YYNGEE. CDR3 sequence: CASSVRRTANTGELFF. As DNA, the CDR3 is TGTGCCAGCAGCGTAAGGAGGACGGCGAACACCGGGGAGCTGTTTTTT.

The V gene is TRBV6-6, the J gene TRBJ2-5; D is possibly TRBD1 (6 bases). Germline loops: CDR1 MNHNY, CDR2 SVGAGI (reference sequence). The ends were cut back, 5 bases at V and 2 bases at J, with 15 bases in the middle. The CDR3 is 15 residues long. The CDR3 DNA follows: TGTGCCAGCAGTCGATCGGGACACCCACAAGAGACCCAGTACTTC. Its translation: CASSRSGHPQETQYF.

The chain employs TRBV19 and TRBJ1-5; D is possibly TRBD1 (5 bases). The germline V gene has CDR1 LNHDA and CDR2 SQIVND (reference sequence). Deletions cut 10 bases from V and 0 bases from J, with 22 bases between. This CDR3 is built from 17 residues. The CDR3 bases are TGTGCCACCCAATCGGGGCAGGGAGGTTATAGCAATCAGCCCCAGCATTTT. Translated, it gives CATQSGQGGYSNQPQHF.